The text below deals with one T cell receptor (beta chain). Libraries were prepared by immunoSEQ multiplex PCR; TCRdb keeps only in-frame clonotypes and omits some of them. Here the sample spans under 200,000 clones, 84% being singletons. The record originates from a study of blood T cell repertoires in COVID-19. Trimming removed 3 bases from V and 5 bases from J, with 7 bases in between. The germline gives CDR1 WNHNN, CDR2 SYGVQD (reference sequence). The CDR3 is made up of 12 amino acids. Sequenced sample: PBMCs or T cells enriched from blood (not recorded which). This receptor was obtained from a woman in her twenties or thirties who had been exposed to COVID-19. The rearrangement uses TRBV10-1 and TRBJ1-1; D gene uncertain. In nucleotides, the CDR3 is TGCGCCAGCAGTGACCTAAAGACTGAAGCTTTCTTT. Its translation is CASSDLKTEAFF.